This T cell receptor (beta chain) appears in the sequencing data of a study of blood T cells in healthy people across ages. Study outcomes and limitations: The study found more naive CD4+ cells and higher diversity in long-lived than aged donors. There was a strong correlation between TCR beta diversity and naive T cell percentage.

Germline values: CDR1 SGHTA, CDR2 FQGNSA. With 5 bases removed from V and 3 bases from J, the gap between germline ends came to 20 bases. The CDR3 is made up of 16 amino acids. This clonotype was seen ten or more times. Its antigen is not identified. A sample-barcoded 5' primer and a J-beta primer mix were used in a second PCR of roughly 7 to 11 cycles. Through a template-switch adaptor with 12 random nucleotides, each cDNA molecule received a tag. Each CDR3 protein gets one entry after TCRdb re-called the 5' RACE reads with MiXCR. The sample has hundreds of thousands of distinct CDR3 sequences, about 30% seen once.

The sample taken for sequencing was blood. This rearrangement joins TRBV7-2 to TRBJ2-7, with D tentatively TRBD2 (5 bases). The TCR sequence derives from an elderly woman in good health. The CDR3 sequence is CASSQSTQRSFYEQYF. Written as DNA, the CDR3 is TGTGCCAGCAGCCAATCGACCCAGCGGTCCTTCTACGAGCAGTACTTC. Using reference TRBV7-2 and TRBJ2-7 for the parts outside the CDR3, the full variable domain is GAGVSQSPSNKVTEKGKDVELRCDPISGHTALYWYRQSLGQGLEFLIYFQGNSAPDKSGLPSDRFSAERTGGSVSTLTIQRTQQEDSAVYLCASSQSTQRSFYEQYFGPGTRLTVT.